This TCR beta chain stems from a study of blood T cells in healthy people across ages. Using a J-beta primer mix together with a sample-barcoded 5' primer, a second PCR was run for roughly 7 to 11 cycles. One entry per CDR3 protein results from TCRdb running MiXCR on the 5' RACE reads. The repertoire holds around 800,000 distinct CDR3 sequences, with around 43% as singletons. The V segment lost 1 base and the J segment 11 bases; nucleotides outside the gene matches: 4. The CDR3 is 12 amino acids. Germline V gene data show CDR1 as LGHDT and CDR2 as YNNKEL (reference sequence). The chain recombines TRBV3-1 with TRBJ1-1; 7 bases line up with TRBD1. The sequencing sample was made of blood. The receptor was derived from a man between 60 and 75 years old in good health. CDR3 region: CASSQGQGRAFF. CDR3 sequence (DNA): TGTGCCAGCAGCCAAGGACAGGGTCGCGCTTTCTTT.